A selection of T cell receptor beta chains follows, all from one sample in a study of blood T cell repertoires in COVID-19. Clones were read by immunoSEQ multiplex PCR, and TCRdb kept only the in-frame ones, dropping some. Of about 160,000 clones in the sample, roughly 93% were seen once. Material: peripheral blood. The receptors come from a man between 18 and 35 years old with acute or convalescent COVID-19. The CDR3 runs from the conserved cysteine through the conserved F or W. D genes are given only for firm matches. Rows may omit the clone size; those that give it use once, few, many or a size class.

j_call v_call d_call clone_size cdr3_nt cdr3_aa
TRBJ1-2 TRBV5-4 TRBD1 NA TGTGCCAGCAGCTTGTGGGACAGGGGGAGTTATGGCTACACCTTC CASSLWDRGSYGYTF
TRBJ1-1 TRBV6-5 NA NA TGTGCCAGCCAGATGCGGGGGAACACTGAAGCTTTCTTT CASQMRGNTEAFF
TRBJ2-3 TRBV28 NA NA TGTGCCGGATCGCTCGGCTCGAGGGGCACAGATACGCAGTATTTT CAGSLGSRGTDTQYF
TRBJ1-4 TRBV15 TRBD1 NA TGTGCCACCAGTCTTGACAGGGGCGCGAATGAAAAACTGTTTTTT CATSLDRGANEKLFF
TRBJ2-3 TRBV19 TRBD2 NA TGTGCCAGTAGTGCGGGACTAGCGGGAGTCGCTTCCACAGATACGCAGTATTTT CASSAGLAGVASTDTQYF
TRBJ2-7 TRBV25-1 TRBD2 NA TGTGCCAGCCGACCCGGGGGGGCCTACGAGCAGTACTTC CASRPGGAYEQYF
TRBJ2-2 TRBV30 NA NA TGTGCCTGGGAGACAGGCCTGAACACCGGGGAGCTGTTTTTT CAWETGLNTGELFF
TRBJ1-1 TRBV3-1/TRBV3-2 NA NA TGTGCCAGCAGCCAAGACGGAGGGGCAATCCTCTGGTCTGAAGCTTTCTTT CASSQDGGAILWSEAFF
TRBJ2-7 TRBV12-2 NA few TGTGCAAGTCGCTTAGAGCCTAGCCCCTACGAGCAGTACTTC CASRLEPSPYEQYF
TRBJ1-2 TRBV18 TRBD1 NA TGTGCCAGCTCACCTGACAGGGGGCTAGGAGGCTACACCTTC CASSPDRGLGGYTF
TRBJ1-2 TRBV29-1 NA NA TGCAGCGTTGACAGGGATGGCTACACCTTC CSVDRDGYTF
TRBJ2-7 TRBV3-1/TRBV3-2 NA NA TGTGCCAGCAGCCAAGGAGCCACTAGAGGGAAAGAGCAGTACTTC CASSQGATRGKEQYF
TRBJ1-5 TRBV29-1 NA NA TGCAGCGTTACCCTTGGCGGGGGCGCAGATCAGCCCCAGCATTTT CSVTLGGGADQPQHF
TRBJ2-7 TRBV19 NA NA TGTGCCAGTAGTATGAAGGGACATACTGCCTACGAGCAGTACTTC CASSMKGHTAYEQYF